This T cell receptor beta chain was retrieved from a study of early T cells in non-severe SARS-CoV-2 infection. Across the study: Bulk RNA isolated from unsorted whole blood underwent sequencing; chains were not paired. Whole-study findings and limits: Lookups in VDJdb leaned toward anti-spike CD8 responses and missed private and CD4 specificities.

This clonotype has a count of ten or more. No antigen is known for it. As part of library construction, unique molecular identifiers were attached to individual cDNA molecules. TCRdb reanalysed the 5' RACE reads using MiXCR and keeps one entry per CDR3 protein. The sample shows about 100,000 distinct CDR3 sequences, roughly 13% of them seen only once. Germline V CDR1 and CDR2: MNHNS, SASEGT. This CDR3 region has 15 residues. J gave up 4 bases and V 5 bases, and 8 bases lay outside the gene matches. This receptor was identified in an adult who was a healthcare worker with PCR-confirmed SARS-CoV-2 infection or an uninfected control (not recorded which). This chain joins TRBV6-1 and TRBJ1-5, with 7 bases that match TRBD1. Specimen: whole blood. The CDR3 reads CASSPQGQKNQPQHF. The CDR3 bases are TGTGCCAGCAGTCCACAGGGACAGAAGAATCAGCCCCAGCATTTT.